This paragraph covers one TCR beta chain sequence. Its antigen is not known. The record originates from a study of beta chain features in type 1 diabetes. The study's findings and limits: Still unanswered here is whether HLA type influences TCRB rearrangement. PCR could preferentially amplify shorter templates, alike in patients and controls.

Expressed TCRB transcripts were sequenced after all isolated RNA was converted to cDNA. Average reads for naive, central memory and regulatory T cell samples were roughly 3.4 million. Profiled with immunoSEQ multiplex PCR; TCRdb holds only in-frame clones, not every one. This sample yields under 150,000 clones, of which about 44% are seen a single time; around 0.43% belongs to the top ten. Germline CDR1 reads MDHEN; CDR2 reads SYDVKM. The ends were cut back, 5 bases at V and 6 bases at J, with 13 bases in the middle. This CDR3 contains 13 residues. Only one heparinised blood draw was taken per donor, and its volume averaged about 120 mL.

The sample taken for sequencing was Tregs from blood. The receptor comes from a man aged 18 to 29 in good health. This chain joins TRBV28 and TRBJ2-5; D possibly corresponds to TRBD2 (6 bases). The CDR3 sequence: CASSPREIKTQYF. As DNA, the CDR3 is TGTGCCAGCAGTCCCCGGGAGATAAAGACCCAGTACTTC. Based on the CDR3 plus reference TRBV28 and TRBJ2-5, the full variable domain is DVKVTQSSRYLVKRTGEKVFLECVQDMDHENMFWYRQDPGLGLRLIYFSYDVKMKEKGDIPEGYSVSREKKERFSLILESASTNQTSMYLCASSPREIKTQYFGPGTRLLVL.